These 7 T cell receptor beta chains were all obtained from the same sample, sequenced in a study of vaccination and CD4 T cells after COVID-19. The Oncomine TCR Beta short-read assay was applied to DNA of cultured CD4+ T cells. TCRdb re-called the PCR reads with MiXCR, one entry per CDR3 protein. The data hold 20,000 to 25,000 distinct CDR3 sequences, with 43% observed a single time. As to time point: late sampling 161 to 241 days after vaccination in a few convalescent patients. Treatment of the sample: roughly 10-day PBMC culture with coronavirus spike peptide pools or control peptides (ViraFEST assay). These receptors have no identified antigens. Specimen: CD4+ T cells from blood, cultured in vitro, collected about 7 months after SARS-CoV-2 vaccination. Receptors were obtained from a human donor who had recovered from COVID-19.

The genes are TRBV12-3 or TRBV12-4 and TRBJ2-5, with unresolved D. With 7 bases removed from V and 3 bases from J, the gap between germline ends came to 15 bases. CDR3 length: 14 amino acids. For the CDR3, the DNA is TGTGCCAGCACTCTAGGATGGGTCGAAGAGACCCAGTACTTC. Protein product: CASTLGWVEETQYF.

The CDR3 DNA reads as TGCAGTGCTAGAGGAGCGGCCACCTACGAGCAGTACTTC. As protein: CSARGAATYEQYF. The V gene is TRBV20-1, the J gene TRBJ2-7, with D perhaps TRBD2 (5 bases). In germline, CDR1 is DFQATT, CDR2 SNEGSKA (reference sequence). The CDR3 spans 13 residues. The germline V and J ends were trimmed by 1 base and 2 bases, with 9 bases remaining between them.

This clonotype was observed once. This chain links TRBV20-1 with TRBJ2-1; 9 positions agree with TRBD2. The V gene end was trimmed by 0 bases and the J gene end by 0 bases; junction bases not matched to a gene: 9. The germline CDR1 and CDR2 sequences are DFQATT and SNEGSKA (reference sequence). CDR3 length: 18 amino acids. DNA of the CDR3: TGCAGTGCTAGAGATGGCGGGAGGGCCGGGAGCTCCTACAATGAGCAGTTCTTC. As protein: CSARDGGRAGSSYNEQFF.

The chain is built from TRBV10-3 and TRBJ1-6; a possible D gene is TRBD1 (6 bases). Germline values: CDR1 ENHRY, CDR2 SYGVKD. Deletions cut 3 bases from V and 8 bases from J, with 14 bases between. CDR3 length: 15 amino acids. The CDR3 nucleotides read TGTGCCATCAGTGAACGGGGGGCGGCGGATTCACCCCTCCACTTT. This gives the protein CAISERGAADSPLHF.

The CDR3 nucleotides are TGCGCCAGCAGCCACCCAGAGGGTCAGCAGTACTTC. It yields the protein CASSHPEGQQYF. The V call is TRBV4-3, the J call TRBJ2-7, with D perhaps TRBD2 (5 bases). Trimming removed 3 bases from V and 8 bases from J, with 11 bases in between. CDR3 size: 12 residues. Germline V gene sequence: CDR1 LGHNA, CDR2 YSLEER.

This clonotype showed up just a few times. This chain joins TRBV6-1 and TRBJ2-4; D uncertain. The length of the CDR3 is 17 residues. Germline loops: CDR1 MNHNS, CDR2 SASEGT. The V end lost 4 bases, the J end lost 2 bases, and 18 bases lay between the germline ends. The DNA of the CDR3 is TGTGCCAGCAGTGCCCGCTCCCCATACCTGACCAAAAACATTCAGTACTTC. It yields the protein CASSARSPYLTKNIQYF.

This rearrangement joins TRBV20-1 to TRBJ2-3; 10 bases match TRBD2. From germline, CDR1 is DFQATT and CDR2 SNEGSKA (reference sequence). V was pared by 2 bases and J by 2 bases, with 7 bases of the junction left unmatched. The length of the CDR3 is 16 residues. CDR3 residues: CSARIRTSGNTDTQYF. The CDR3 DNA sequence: TGCAGTGCTAGAATCCGGACTAGCGGAAACACAGATACGCAGTATTTT.